This T cell receptor beta chain comes out of a study of T cell repertoires in cytomegalovirus infection (dated by TCRdb to 2018 to 2020). Context from the whole study: The peptide stimulations were aimed at well-studied HLA-B-restricted epitopes as well as recently identified HLA-C-restricted CMV epitopes, whose presentation resists viral immunomodulation. Because public TCR beta signatures pointed to carriage of CMV infection together with the matching HLA type, the HLA type of each donor mattered for the analysis.

The germline V gene provides CDR1 MNHNS and CDR2 SASEGT. Relative to germline, V is 10 bases shorter and J is 3 bases shorter, with 8 bases between their ends. The CDR3, from cysteine to phenylalanine, totals 11 residues. Only the CDR3 part of the read is kept: 33 bases, read in frame from the first base. Turning to this clonotype: No antigen is known for it. The input lacks base qualities; no much larger clone sits a single base away.

The label giving this sample's treatment or condition can be read as: in vitro stimulation with specific CMV peptide epitopes to enrich CMV-specific T cells. Data came from an Illumina HiSeq 1500. The public reads were run again by TCRdb, first through fastp at Q25 and then through MiXCR, and only productive beta chains were kept. Every distinct CDR3 protein forms one entry, paired with its most common genes and DNA. The sample table lists hundreds of thousands of distinct CDR3 sequences, roughly 33% of them with a count of one. Roughly 18% of the sample lies in the top ten. General conclusions and limits of the study: The ex vivo response was dominated by HLA-C-restricted CMV-specific TCR beta clonotypes, which also provided the single most frequent clonotype in two of eight donors. Cumulative frequency of public TCR beta family members discriminated carriers of CMV infection plus the relevant HLA type in this cohort and an independent roughly 340-donor cohort.

This clonotype was sampled from a human donor in good health (CMV status not recorded). Some clones in this sample may be carry-over from other donors' samples. Sequenced material: cultured PBMCs, taken from culture after CMV antigen stimulation. The sequence is built from TRBV6-1 and TRBJ2-3; confidence is insufficient to name the D gene. Here the CDR3 is given as CATTRTDTQYF. The nucleotides read TGTGCCACCACTCGGACAGATACGCAGTATTTT.